The rows below give T cell receptor beta chains drawn from one sample of a study of OX40 agonist ivuxolimab in advanced cancers. Assay used: immunoSEQ multiplex PCR; TCRdb lists only in-frame clones, some missing. The data show some 37,000 clones, under 85% seen once. The specimen was CD4+ or CD8+ T cells sorted from blood, collected in a trial of the OX40 agonist ivuxolimab. Receptors were obtained from an adult with an advanced solid tumor such as melanoma, head and neck, liver or kidney cancer. Each CDR3 is given with its conserved first and last residue. The D gene is left open where the match is weak. Where a row states a size, it is once, few, many or the class of an expanded clone; other rows omit it.

V	size	J	length	D	CDR3	DNA
TRBV30	once	TRBJ2-7	12	NA	CAWEGVKYEQYF	TGTGCCTGGGAAGGAGTTAAGTACGAGCAGTACTTC
TRBV9	NA	TRBJ2-7	15	TRBD1	CASSVGRHRGDEQYF	TGTGCCAGCAGCGTAGGAAGGCACAGGGGGGACGAGCAGTACTTC
TRBV7-9	NA	TRBJ2-1	16	NA	CASSPTGTGDPNEQFF	TGTGCCAGCAGCCCTACCGGGACTGGGGACCCCAATGAGCAGTTCTTC
TRBV11-2	NA	TRBJ2-7	16	NA	CASSPLNWQADYEQYF	TGTGCCAGCAGCCCCCTTAACTGGCAGGCTGACTACGAGCAGTACTTC
TRBV29-1	NA	TRBJ2-2	14	NA	CSVEEGQPAGELFF	TGCAGCGTTGAAGAGGGCCAGCCCGCCGGGGAGCTGTTTTTT
TRBV18	once	TRBJ1-5	14	NA	CASSPLGDDQPQHF	TGTGCCAGCTCACCCTTAGGGGACGATCAGCCCCAGCATTTT
TRBV19	once	TRBJ2-7	13	NA	CASSRSGSYEQYF	TGTGCCAGTAGTAGGTCGGGGTCCTACGAGCAGTACTTC
TRBV7-9	NA	TRBJ2-2	15	NA	CASSMVKGDTGELFF	TGTGCCAGCAGCATGGTCAAGGGCGACACCGGGGAGCTGTTTTTT
TRBV14	NA	TRBJ2-5	12	NA	CASSQGWETQYF	TGTGCCAGCAGCCAGGGGTGGGAGACCCAGTACTTC
TRBV14	NA	TRBJ2-1	17	NA	CASSLDFPVSSYNEQFF	TGTGCCAGCAGCCTTGACTTCCCGGTGAGCTCCTACAATGAGCAGTTCTTC
TRBV28	NA	TRBJ1-1	13	NA	CASSLWANTEAFF	TGTGCCAGCAGTTTATGGGCGAACACTGAAGCTTTCTTT
TRBV28	NA	TRBJ1-5	15	NA	CASSSYGLGNQPQHF	TGTGCCAGCAGTTCCTACGGGCTGGGCAATCAGCCCCAGCATTTT
TRBV9	few	TRBJ2-7	15	TRBD1	CASSVEGQGGYEQYF	TGTGCCAGCAGCGTAGAGGGACAGGGTGGCTACGAGCAGTACTTC
TRBV5-4	NA	TRBJ2-3	16	TRBD1	CASSPTGQGFTDTQYF	TGTGCCAGCAGCCCAACGGGACAGGGGTTCACAGATACGCAGTATTTT
TRBV30	NA	TRBJ2-5	12	NA	CACGTYQETQYF	TGTGCCTGCGGGACATACCAAGAGACCCAGTACTTC
TRBV28	NA	TRBJ2-3	17	TRBD2	CASNSWTSGLSTDTQYF	TGTGCCAGCAACTCTTGGACTAGCGGGTTGAGCACAGATACGCAGTATTTT
TRBV6-1	NA	TRBJ2-1	15	NA	CASSEDLSSYNEQFF	TGTGCCAGCAGTGAGGACCTTAGCTCCTACAATGAGCAGTTCTTC
TRBV27	NA	TRBJ1-5	13	NA	CASSFTLNQPQHF	TGTGCCAGCAGTTTTACCCTCAATCAGCCCCAGCATTTT
TRBV7-8	NA	TRBJ2-7	13	NA	CASSLGRPYEQYF	TGTGCCAGCAGCTTAGGCAGACCCTACGAGCAGTACTTC
TRBV30	NA	TRBJ2-7	13	TRBD1	CAWGTGGPYEQYF	TGTGCCTGGGGGACAGGGGGCCCCTACGAGCAGTACTTC
TRBV5-1	NA	TRBJ1-3	14	NA	CASSLVAGGNTIYF	TGCGCCAGCAGCTTGGTTGCAGGGGGAAACACCATATATTTT
TRBV28	NA	TRBJ2-5	14	NA	CASSFIEPDGTQYF	TGTGCCAGCAGTTTTATAGAGCCAGATGGGACCCAGTACTTC
TRBV29-1	NA	TRBJ2-1	11	NA	CSGNRVPEQFF	TGCAGCGGCAACAGGGTCCCGGAGCAGTTCTTC
TRBV5-5	NA	TRBJ2-6	13	NA	CASFSSGANVLTF	TGTGCCAGTTTTTCCTCTGGGGCCAACGTCCTGACTTTC
TRBV11-2	NA	TRBJ2-5	14	NA	CASSLGPDQETQYF	TGTGCCAGCAGCTTGGGTCCCGACCAAGAGACCCAGTACTTC
TRBV30	once	TRBJ2-7	14	NA	CAWSVGDLVDEQYF	TGTGCCTGGAGTGTCGGGGACTTAGTCGACGAGCAGTACTTC
TRBV6-4	NA	TRBJ2-1	16	NA	CASSARVVSSYNEQFF	TGTGCCAGCAGCGCCCGAGTGGTAAGCTCCTACAATGAGCAGTTCTTC
TRBV10-1	NA	TRBJ2-7	15	TRBD1	CASSSGTGANYEQYF	TGCGCCAGCAGCTCCGGGACAGGGGCAAACTACGAGCAGTACTTC
TRBV7-9	NA	TRBJ1-1	12	NA	CASSLAAIEAFF	TGTGCCAGCAGCTTAGCGGCCATTGAAGCTTTCTTT
TRBV6-5	NA	TRBJ1-2	12	NA	CASSQIGYGYTF	TGTGCCAGCAGTCAGATCGGCTATGGCTACACCTTC
TRBV5-1	NA	TRBJ1-5	14	TRBD1	CASSLAGGWQPQHF	TGCGCCAGCAGTCTGGCAGGGGGCTGGCAGCCCCAGCATTTT
TRBV6-5	NA	TRBJ1-1	13	NA	CASSYSGVTEAFF	TGTGCCAGCAGTTACTCTGGGGTTACTGAAGCTTTCTTT
TRBV13	NA	TRBJ2-5	13	NA	CASRPEDGETQYF	TGTGCCAGCAGACCCGAGGACGGGGAGACCCAGTACTTC
TRBV10-2	NA	TRBJ1-6	14	NA	CASSSGQNNSPLHF	TGCGCCAGCAGCTCCGGACAGAATAATTCACCCCTCCACTTT
TRBV5-4	NA	TRBJ1-2	15	TRBD1	CASSFNQGDRGQDTF	TGTGCCAGCAGCTTTAATCAGGGGGACAGGGGGCAGGACACCTTC
TRBV5-1	few	TRBJ1-2	16	TRBD1	CASSLVVGGGGYGYTF	TGCGCCAGCAGCTTGGTAGTAGGAGGGGGCGGCTATGGCTACACCTTC
TRBV2	NA	TRBJ1-4	13	NA	CASVLSGNEKLFF	TGTGCCAGCGTTTTGTCAGGGAACGAAAAACTGTTTTTT
TRBV2	NA	TRBJ1-2	13	NA	CASRGSTNYGYTF	TGTGCCAGCAGGGGTAGCACTAACTATGGCTACACCTTC
TRBV6-5	once	TRBJ1-2	13	NA	CASLGGISYGYTF	TGTGCCAGCTTAGGAGGGATCAGCTATGGCTACACCTTC
TRBV5-1	once	TRBJ2-3	15	NA	CASSHRLDDTDTQYF	TGCGCCAGCAGCCATCGACTAGATGACACAGATACGCAGTATTTT
TRBV19	once	TRBJ2-1	13	TRBD1	CASSAGQGVEQFF	TGTGCCAGTAGTGCGGGACAGGGGGTTGAGCAGTTCTTC
TRBV5-1	NA	TRBJ2-7	15	NA	CANSFDQGSSYEQYF	TGCGCCAACAGCTTTGACCAGGGGAGCTCCTACGAGCAGTACTTC